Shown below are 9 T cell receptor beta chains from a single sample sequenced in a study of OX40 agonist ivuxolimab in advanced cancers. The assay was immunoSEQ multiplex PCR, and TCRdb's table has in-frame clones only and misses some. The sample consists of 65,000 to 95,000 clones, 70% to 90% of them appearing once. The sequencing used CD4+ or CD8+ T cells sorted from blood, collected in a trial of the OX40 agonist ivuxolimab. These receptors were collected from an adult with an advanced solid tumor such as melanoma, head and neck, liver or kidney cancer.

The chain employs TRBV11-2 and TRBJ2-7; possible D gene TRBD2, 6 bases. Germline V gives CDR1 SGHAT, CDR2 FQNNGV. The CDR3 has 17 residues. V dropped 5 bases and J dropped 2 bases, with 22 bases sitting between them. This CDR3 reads CASSPLGGGSAAYEQYF. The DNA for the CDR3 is TGTGCCAGCAGCCCCCTGGGAGGAGGGAGTGCCGCCTACGAGCAGTACTTC.

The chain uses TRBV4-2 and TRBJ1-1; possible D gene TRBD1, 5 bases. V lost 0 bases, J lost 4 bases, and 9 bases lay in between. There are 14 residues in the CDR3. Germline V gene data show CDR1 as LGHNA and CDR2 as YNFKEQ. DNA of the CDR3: TGTGCCAGCAGCCAAGATTCCGGGACCACTGAAGCTTTCTTT. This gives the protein CASSQDSGTTEAFF.

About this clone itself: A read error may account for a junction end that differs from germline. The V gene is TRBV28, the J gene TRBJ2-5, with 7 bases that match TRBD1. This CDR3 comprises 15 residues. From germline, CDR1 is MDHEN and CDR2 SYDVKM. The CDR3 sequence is CASSRASGTAPRVDF. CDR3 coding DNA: TGTGCCAGCAGCAGAGCTTCCGGGACAGCCCCAAGGGTGGACTTC.

The chain's CDR3 is CASSEARTGNQPQHF. Written as DNA, the CDR3 is TGTGCCAGCAGTGAAGCTCGGACAGGCAATCAGCCCCAGCATTTT. The rearrangement joins TRBV2 to TRBJ1-5; possible D gene TRBD1, 6 bases. Trimming shortened V by 0 bases and J by 2 bases, and 8 bases separated the two germline ends. CDR3 length equals 15 residues. The germline V gene encodes CDR1 SNHLY and CDR2 FYNNEI.

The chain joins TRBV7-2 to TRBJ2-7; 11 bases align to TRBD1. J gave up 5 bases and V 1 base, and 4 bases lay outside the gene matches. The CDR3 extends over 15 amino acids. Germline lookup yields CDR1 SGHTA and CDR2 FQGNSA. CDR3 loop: CASSLVLGQGDEQYF. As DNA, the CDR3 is TGTGCCAGCAGCTTAGTTTTGGGACAGGGGGACGAGCAGTACTTC.

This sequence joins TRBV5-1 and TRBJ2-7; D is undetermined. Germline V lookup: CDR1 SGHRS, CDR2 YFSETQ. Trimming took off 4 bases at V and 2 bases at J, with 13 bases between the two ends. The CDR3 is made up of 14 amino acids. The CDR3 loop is CASSPHSLTYEQYF. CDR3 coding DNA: TGCGCCAGCAGCCCCCATAGTCTGACCTACGAGCAGTACTTC.

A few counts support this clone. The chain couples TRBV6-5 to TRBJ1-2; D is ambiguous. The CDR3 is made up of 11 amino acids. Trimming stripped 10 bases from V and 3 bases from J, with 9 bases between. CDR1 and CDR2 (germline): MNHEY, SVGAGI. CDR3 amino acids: CAIGPDYGYTF. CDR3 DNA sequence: TGTGCCATCGGACCGGACTATGGCTACACCTTC.

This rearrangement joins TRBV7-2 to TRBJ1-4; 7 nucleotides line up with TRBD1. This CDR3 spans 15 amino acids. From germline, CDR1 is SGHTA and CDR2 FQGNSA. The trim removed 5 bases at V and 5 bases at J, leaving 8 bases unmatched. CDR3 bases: TGTGCCAGCAGCACCTGGGACAGTCTCAATGAAAAACTGTTTTTT. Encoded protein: CASSTWDSLNEKLFF.

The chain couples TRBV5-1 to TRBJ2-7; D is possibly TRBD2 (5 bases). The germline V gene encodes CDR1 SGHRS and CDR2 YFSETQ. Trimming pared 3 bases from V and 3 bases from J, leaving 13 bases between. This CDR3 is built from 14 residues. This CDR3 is CASSSEGSGYEQYF. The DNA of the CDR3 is TGCGCCAGCAGCTCAGAGGGATCCGGCTACGAGCAGTACTTC. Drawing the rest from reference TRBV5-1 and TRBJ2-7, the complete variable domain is KAGVTQTPRYLIKTRGQQVTLSCSPISGHRSVSWYQQTPGQGLQFLFEYFSETQRNKGNFPGRFSGRQFSNSRSEMNVSTLELGDSALYLCASSSEGSGYEQYFGPGTRLTVT.